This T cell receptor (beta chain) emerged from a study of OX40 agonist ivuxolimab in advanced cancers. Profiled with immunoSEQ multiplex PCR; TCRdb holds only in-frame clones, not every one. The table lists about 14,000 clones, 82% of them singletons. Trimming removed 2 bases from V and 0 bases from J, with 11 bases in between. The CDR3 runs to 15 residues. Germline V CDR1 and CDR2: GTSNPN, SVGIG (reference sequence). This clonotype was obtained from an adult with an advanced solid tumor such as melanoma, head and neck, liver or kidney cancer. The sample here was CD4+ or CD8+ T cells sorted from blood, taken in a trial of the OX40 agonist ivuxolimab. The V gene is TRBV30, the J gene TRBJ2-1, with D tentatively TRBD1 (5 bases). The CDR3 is CAWSPDSSSYNEQFF. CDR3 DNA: TGTGCCTGGAGTCCTGACAGTAGCTCCTACAATGAGCAGTTCTTC.